In its sample, the clone carrying this T cell receptor (beta chain) was seen once. What it binds is not known. The protocol was immunoSEQ multiplex PCR, while the TCRdb copy is restricted to in-frame clones and leaves out a portion. This sample has more than 140,000 clones; about 87% occur once, and the top ten carry around 2.1%. The CDR3 contains 14 residues. Germline V gene lookup returns CDR1 LNHDA and CDR2 SQIVND (reference sequence). Trimming left V 5 bases short and J 0 bases short, with 10 bases between. The entry originates in a study of T cell responses to AZD1222 COVID-19 vaccine. Study summary: Second-dose intervals near 4 or 12 weeks were combined. Findings and caveats of the study: All repertoire sampling was performed exclusively after the peak T cell response. Following two doses of AZD1222, Spike-specific TCR breadth and depth rose.

J is TRBJ1-1 and V is TRBV19; TRBD1 is a possible D gene (5 bases). The sequence was collected from an adult in good health. Sample: peripheral blood, taken on day 0 of AZD1222 vaccination. The CDR3 DNA sequence: TGTGCCAGTAGTCCGGGGACGGTGAACACTGAAGCTTTCTTT. As protein: CASSPGTVNTEAFF.